The next 9 T cell receptor beta chains were all read from a single sample in a study of Graves' ophthalmopathy and Graves' hyperthyroidism. Amplification from RNA transcripts yielded the TCR beta CDR3 regions. RT-PCR was first run with HTBI primers, then multiplex PCR in a second round. MiXCR, run by TCRdb on the multiplex PCR reads, gives a single entry per CDR3 protein. The repertoire holds over a million distinct CDR3 sequences, about two fifths seen once, with over 8.5% in the top ten. Input material: peripheral blood or thyroid tissue (not recorded which). These receptors were obtained from an adult man with Graves' hyperthyroidism.

Note on this clonotype: Being one base from a much bigger clone, this may be a read error. The V and J genes are TRBV10-3 and TRBJ2-5; 8 nucleotides align to TRBD2. Germline V CDR1 and CDR2: ENHRY, SYGVKD. The CDR3 contains 16 residues. The CDR3 loop is CASSEGLAGRQETQYF. The CDR3 DNA sequence: TGTGCCAGCAGTGAAGGGCTAGCGGGTCGGCAAGAGACCCAGTACTTC.

This clonotype was seen a few times. CDR3 nucleotide sequence: TGCAGCGTCCAAGGCGCAGCGGTCCTTTCTGAAGCTTTCTTT. Amino acid sequence: CSVQGAAVLSEAFF. The J gene is TRBJ1-1, the V gene TRBV29-1, with unresolved D. Between the trimmed V and J ends, which lost 6 bases and 6 bases, there was a span of 20 bases. From germline, CDR1 is SQVTM and CDR2 ANQGSEA. The CDR3 sequence is 14 residues long.

This clonotype was observed many times. The CDR3 spells CASITRGQGETQYF. In nucleotides, the CDR3 is TGTGCCAGCATCACGAGAGGCCAGGGAGAGACCCAGTACTTC. V is TRBV5-4 and J is TRBJ2-5, with a possible D match to TRBD1 (5 bases). The CDR3 sequence is 14 residues long. Germline-derived CDR1 and CDR2 are SGHNT and YYREEE (reference sequence). V was clipped by 6 bases and J by 4 bases, with 16 bases between them.

The V call is TRBV7-2, the J call TRBJ1-1, with D possibly TRBD1 on 5 matching bases. V was clipped by 3 bases and J by 0 bases, with 17 bases between them. The CDR3 extends over 17 amino acids. The germline CDR1 and CDR2 sequences are SGHTA and FQGNSA. The CDR3 nucleotides read TGTGCCAGCAGCTTGGGGGACCTGGCAGGAGTGAACACTGAAGCTTTCTTT. It yields the protein CASSLGDLAGVNTEAFF.

This clonotype was found a few times. An end of the junction does not agree with germline; a read error may underlie this. The chain joins TRBV7-7 to TRBJ2-7; no clear D gene. Germline loops: CDR1 SSHAT, CDR2 FNYEAQ (reference sequence). The CDR3 loop spans 13 amino acids. In nucleotides, the CDR3 is TGTGCTAGCAGCTTAAATTTTGGGTCCGAGCAGTACTTC. Encoded protein: CASSLNFGSEQYF. The full variable domain, in which reference TRBV7-7 and TRBJ2-7 provide the parts outside the CDR3, is GAGVSQSPRYKVTKRGQDVTLRCDPISSHATLYWYQQALGQGPEFLTYFNYEAQPDKSGLPSDRFSAERPEGSISTLTIQRTEQRDSAMYRCASSLNFGSEQYFGPGTRLTVT.

This clonotype was seen only a few times. Just one base apart from a much larger clone, this may be a read error. CDR3 sequence (DNA): TGTGCCAGCAGTTCGGACAGGGGGCATCAGCCCCAGCATTTT. The encoded protein is CASSSDRGHQPQHF. This chain links TRBV6-5 with TRBJ1-5, with 11 bases aligning to TRBD1. J lost 5 bases, V lost 4 bases, and 1 base had no gene match. Germline V lookup: CDR1 MNHEY, CDR2 SVGAGI. The CDR3 sequence is 14 residues long.

A word on this clonotype: Just one base apart from a much larger clone, this may be a read error. J is TRBJ2-7 and V is TRBV7-2, with TRBD2 matching over 8 bases. In germline, CDR1 is SGHTA, CDR2 FQGNSA. This CDR3 has 13 residues. The CDR3 coding sequence is TGTGCCAGCGGGCGGGGGGTGGGTTACGATCAGTACTTC. This sequence encodes CASGRGVGYDQYF.

This clonotype showed up many times. The rearrangement links TRBV7-9 to TRBJ2-7; D gene ambiguous. V lost 5 bases and J lost 3, with 8 bases in between. The CDR3 length is 12 residues. Germline-derived CDR1 and CDR2 are SEHNR and FQNEAQ (reference sequence). CDR3 nucleotides: TGTGCCAGCAGCAATCAGTTCTACGAGCAGTACTTC. Translation gives CASSNQFYEQYF.

This clonotype was recorded at least ten times. The J gene is TRBJ1-2, the V gene TRBV9; the D gene is possibly TRBD1 (6 bases). Germline V gene lookup returns CDR1 SGDLS and CDR2 YYNGEE. The CDR3 spans 14 residues. Between the trimmed V and J ends, which lost 5 bases and 4 bases, there was a span of 15 bases. The CDR3 bases are TGTGCCAGCAGGCGGGGGCAGGATCGCTATGGCTACACCTTC. Its protein product is CASRRGQDRYGYTF.